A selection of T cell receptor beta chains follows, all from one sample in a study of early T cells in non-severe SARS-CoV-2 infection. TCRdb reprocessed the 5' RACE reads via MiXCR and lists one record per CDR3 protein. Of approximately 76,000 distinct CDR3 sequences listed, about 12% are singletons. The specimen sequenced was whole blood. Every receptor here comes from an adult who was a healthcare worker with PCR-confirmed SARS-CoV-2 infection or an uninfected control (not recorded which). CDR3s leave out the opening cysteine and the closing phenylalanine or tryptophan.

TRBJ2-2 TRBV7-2 ASSLAGLARSGELF
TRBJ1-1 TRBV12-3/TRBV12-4 ASNKGTGALLGTEAF
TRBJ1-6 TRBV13 ASSFKDRGNSPLH
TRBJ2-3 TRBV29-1 SVGLASGYTQY
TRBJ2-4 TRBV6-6 ASSYSLPSGRNIQY
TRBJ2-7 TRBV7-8 ASSFSRAYEQY
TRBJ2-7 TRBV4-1 ASSQVGDGDYEQY
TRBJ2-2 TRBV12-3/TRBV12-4 ASSLGGVGELF
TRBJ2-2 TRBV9 ASSVELDGELF
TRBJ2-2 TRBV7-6 ASSLGLNTGELF
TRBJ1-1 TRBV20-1 SARDGFTGEGTEAF